The clone carrying this TCR beta chain was found once. The data were taken from a study of shared clonotypes between healthy human individuals. Germline loops: CDR1 SNHLY, CDR2 FYNNEI. Losses at the gene ends were 4 bases for V and 6 bases for J; bases not matched to a gene: 8. The CDR3 length is 14 residues. Naive CD8 populations comprised CD45RO-negative cells positively selected for CCR7, excluding terminally differentiated effector memory CD45RA+ cells. This table comes from immunoSEQ multiplex PCR, and its TCRdb copy is limited to in-frame clones, with some not included. Of over 750,000 clones listed, 90% to 98% were seen once; the top ten hold roughly 0.23%.

V and J are TRBV2 and TRBJ2-7; TRBD2 aligns across 8 bases. The clonotype was recovered from a man aged 25 to 40 in good health. Sample: naive CD8+ T cells sorted from blood. CDR3 sequence: CASSVGSGIGEQYF. The CDR3 DNA reads as TGTGCCAGCAGTGTAGGTAGCGGGATCGGCGAGCAGTACTTC. The full variable domain, with the rest looked up from reference TRBV2 and TRBJ2-7, is EPEVTQTPSHQVTQMGQEVILRCVPISNHLYFYWYRQILGQKVEFLVSFYNNEISEKSEIFDDQFSVERPDGSNFTLKIRSTKLEDSAMYFCASSVGSGIGEQYFGPGTRLTVT.